Listed here is a single T cell receptor beta chain. The sample originates from a study of identical twins. The CDR3 contains 13 residues. J gave up 5 bases and V 4 bases, and 2 bases lay outside the gene matches. Germline V gene lookup returns CDR1 SGHDN and CDR2 FVKESK. TCRdb used MiXCR to reprocess the 5' RACE reads, holding one entry per CDR3 protein. The sample includes approximately 260,000 distinct CDR3 sequences, about 8% of them seen just once. The data were also submitted as part of a second study, on yellow fever vaccine responses in identical twins.

This sequence originates from a woman in her late teens or twenties in good health. The sequenced sample consisted of CD8+ T cells sorted from blood. V is TRBV14 and J is TRBJ2-1; 7 bases are a match to TRBD2. The CDR3 loop reads CASSPGGDNEQFF. As DNA, the CDR3 is TGTGCCAGCAGCCCGGGAGGCGACAATGAGCAGTTCTTC.